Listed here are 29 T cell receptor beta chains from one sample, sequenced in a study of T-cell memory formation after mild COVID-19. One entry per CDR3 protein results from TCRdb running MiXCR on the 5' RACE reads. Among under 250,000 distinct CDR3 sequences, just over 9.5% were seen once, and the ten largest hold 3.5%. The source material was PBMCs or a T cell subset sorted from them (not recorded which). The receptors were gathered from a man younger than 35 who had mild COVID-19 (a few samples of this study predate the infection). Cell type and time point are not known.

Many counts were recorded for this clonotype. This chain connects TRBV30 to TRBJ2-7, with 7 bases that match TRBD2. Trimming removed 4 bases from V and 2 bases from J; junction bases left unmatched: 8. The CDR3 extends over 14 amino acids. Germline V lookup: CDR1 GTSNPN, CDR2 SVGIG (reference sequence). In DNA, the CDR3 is TGTGCCTGGAATACCGGGACTACGCCCTACGAGCAGTACTTC. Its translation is CAWNTGTTPYEQYF.

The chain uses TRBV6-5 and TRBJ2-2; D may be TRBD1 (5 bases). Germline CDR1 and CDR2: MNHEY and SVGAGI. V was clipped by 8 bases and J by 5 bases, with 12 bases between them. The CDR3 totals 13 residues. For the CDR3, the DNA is TGTGCCAGCCAGAAACCAGGGACCGGGGAGCTGTTTTTT. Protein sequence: CASQKPGTGELFF.

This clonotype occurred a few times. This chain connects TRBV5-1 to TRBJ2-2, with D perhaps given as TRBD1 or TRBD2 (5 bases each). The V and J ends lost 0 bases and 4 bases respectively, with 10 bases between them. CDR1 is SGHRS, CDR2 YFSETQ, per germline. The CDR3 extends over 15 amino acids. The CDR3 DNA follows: TGCGCCAGCAGCTTGGCCGAGGGGTCCACCGGGGAGCTGTTTTTT. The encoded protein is CASSLAEGSTGELFF.

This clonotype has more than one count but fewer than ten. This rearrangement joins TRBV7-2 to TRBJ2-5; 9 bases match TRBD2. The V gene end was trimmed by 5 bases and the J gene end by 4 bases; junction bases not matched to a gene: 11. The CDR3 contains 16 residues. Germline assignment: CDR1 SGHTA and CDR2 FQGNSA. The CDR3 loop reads CASSPIGLAGRETQYF. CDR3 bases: TGTGCCAGCAGCCCGATAGGGCTAGCGGGAAGAGAGACCCAGTACTTC.

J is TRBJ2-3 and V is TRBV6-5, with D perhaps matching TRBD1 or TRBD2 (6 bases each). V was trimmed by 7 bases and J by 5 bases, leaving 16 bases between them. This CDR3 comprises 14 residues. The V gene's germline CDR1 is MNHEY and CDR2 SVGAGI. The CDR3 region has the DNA TGTGCCAGCACCGTCTCGGGGGCGGGAGATACGCAGTATTTT. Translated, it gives CASTVSGAGDTQYF.

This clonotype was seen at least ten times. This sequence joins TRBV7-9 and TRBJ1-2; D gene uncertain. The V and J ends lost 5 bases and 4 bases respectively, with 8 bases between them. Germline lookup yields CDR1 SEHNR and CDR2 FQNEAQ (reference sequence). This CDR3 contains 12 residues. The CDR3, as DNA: TGTGCCAGCAGCCCGGACGGCTATGGCTACACCTTC. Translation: CASSPDGYGYTF.

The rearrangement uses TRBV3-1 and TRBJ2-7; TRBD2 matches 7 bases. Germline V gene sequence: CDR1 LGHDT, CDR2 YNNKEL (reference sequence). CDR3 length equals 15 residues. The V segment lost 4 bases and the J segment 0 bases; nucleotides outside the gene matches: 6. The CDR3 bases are TGTGCCAGCAGCCGAGCCGGGGGGAGCTCCTACGAGCAGTACTTC. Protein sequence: CASSRAGGSSYEQYF.

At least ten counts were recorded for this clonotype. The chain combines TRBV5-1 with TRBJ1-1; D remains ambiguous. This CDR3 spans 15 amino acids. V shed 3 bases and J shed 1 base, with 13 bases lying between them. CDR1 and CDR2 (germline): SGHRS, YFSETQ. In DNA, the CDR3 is TGCGCCAGCAGCTCCCAGCCGGAGGGGAACACTGAAGCTTTCTTT. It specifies CASSSQPEGNTEAFF.

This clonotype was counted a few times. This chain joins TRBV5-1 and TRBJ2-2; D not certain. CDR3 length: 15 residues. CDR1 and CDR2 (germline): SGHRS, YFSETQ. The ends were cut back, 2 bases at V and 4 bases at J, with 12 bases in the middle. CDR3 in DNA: TGCGCCAGCAGCTTAAGTCGACCATCCACCGGGGAGCTGTTTTTT. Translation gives CASSLSRPSTGELFF.

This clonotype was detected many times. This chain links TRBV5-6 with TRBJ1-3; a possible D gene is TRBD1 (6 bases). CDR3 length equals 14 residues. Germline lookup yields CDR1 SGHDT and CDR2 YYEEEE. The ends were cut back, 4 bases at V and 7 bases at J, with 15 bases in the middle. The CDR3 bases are TGTGCCAGCAGCACGGACAGTAATTGGAACACCATATATTTT. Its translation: CASSTDSNWNTIYF. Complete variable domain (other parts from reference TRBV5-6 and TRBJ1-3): DAGVTQSPTHLIKTRGQQVTLRCSPKSGHDTVSWYQQALGQGPQFIFQYYEEEERQRGNFPDRFSGHQFPNYSSELNVNALLLGDSALYLCASSTDSNWNTIYFGEGSWLTVV.

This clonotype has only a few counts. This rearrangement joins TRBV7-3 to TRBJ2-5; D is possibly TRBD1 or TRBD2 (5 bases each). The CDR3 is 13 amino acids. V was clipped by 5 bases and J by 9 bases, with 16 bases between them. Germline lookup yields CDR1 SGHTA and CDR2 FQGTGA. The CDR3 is CASSLRDGTAQYF. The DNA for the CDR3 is TGTGCCAGCAGCCTACGGGACGGTACGGCCCAGTACTTC.

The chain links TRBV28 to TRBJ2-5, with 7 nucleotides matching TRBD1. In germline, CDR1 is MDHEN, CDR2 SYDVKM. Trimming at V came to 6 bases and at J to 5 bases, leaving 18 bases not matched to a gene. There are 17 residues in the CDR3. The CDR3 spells CASRPRQGPITRETQYF. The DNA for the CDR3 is TGTGCCAGCAGACCTCGACAGGGACCTATTACCAGGGAGACCCAGTACTTC.

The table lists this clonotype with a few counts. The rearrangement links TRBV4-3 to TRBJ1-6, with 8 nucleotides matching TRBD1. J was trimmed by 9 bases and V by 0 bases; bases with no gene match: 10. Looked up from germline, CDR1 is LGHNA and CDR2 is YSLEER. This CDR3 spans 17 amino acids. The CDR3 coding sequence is TGCGCCAGCAGCCAAGATCCGACAGGGGCAGGGGGTTCACCCCTCCACTTT. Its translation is CASSQDPTGAGGSPLHF.

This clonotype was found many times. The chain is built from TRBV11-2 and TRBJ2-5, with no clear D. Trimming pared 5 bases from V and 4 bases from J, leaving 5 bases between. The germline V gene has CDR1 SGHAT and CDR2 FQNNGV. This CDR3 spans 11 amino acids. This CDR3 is CASSQGETQYF. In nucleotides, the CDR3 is TGTGCCAGCAGCCAAGGAGAGACCCAGTACTTC.

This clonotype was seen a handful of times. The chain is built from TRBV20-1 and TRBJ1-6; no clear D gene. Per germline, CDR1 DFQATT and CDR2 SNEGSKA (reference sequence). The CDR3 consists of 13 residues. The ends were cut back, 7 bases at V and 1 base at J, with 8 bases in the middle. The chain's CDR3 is CSGVTSYNSPLHF. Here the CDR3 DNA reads TGCAGTGGGGTCACGTCCTATAATTCACCCCTCCACTTT.

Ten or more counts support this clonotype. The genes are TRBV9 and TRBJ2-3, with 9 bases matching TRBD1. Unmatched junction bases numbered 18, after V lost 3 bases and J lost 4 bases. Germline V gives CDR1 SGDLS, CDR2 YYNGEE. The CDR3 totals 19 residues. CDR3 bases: TGTGCCAGCAGCGCCTGGCCGGGACAGGGTACGTCTGATTCAGATACGCAGTATTTT. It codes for CASSAWPGQGTSDSDTQYF.

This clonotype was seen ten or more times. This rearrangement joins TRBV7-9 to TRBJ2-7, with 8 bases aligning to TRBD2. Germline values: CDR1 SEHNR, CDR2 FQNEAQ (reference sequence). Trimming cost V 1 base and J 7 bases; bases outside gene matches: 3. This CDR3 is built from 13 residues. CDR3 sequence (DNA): TGTGCCAGCAGCTTAGATGCTAGCGGGGAGCAGTACGTC. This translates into CASSLDASGEQYV.

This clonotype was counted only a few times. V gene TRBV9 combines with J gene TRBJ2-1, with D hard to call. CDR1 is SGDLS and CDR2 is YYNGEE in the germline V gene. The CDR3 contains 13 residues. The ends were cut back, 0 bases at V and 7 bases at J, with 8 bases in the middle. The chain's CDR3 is CASSVGAGNEQFF. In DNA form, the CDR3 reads TGTGCCAGCAGCGTAGGGGCTGGGAATGAGCAGTTCTTC. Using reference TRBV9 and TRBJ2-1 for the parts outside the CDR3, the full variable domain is DSGVTQTPKHLITATGQRVTLRCSPRSGDLSVYWYQQSLDQGLQFLIQYYNGEERAKGNILERFSAQQFPDLHSELNLSSLELGDSALYFCASSVGAGNEQFFGPGTRLTVL.

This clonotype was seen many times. The CDR3 sequence is CASSSRRGRRSPLHF. DNA for the CDR3: TGTGCCAGCAGTTCAAGACGGGGGCGGCGGTCACCCCTCCACTTT. The chain has TRBV12-3 or TRBV12-4 and TRBJ1-6, with D possibly being TRBD1 (6 bases). The germline V and J ends were trimmed by 4 bases and 10 bases, with 17 bases remaining between them. This CDR3 is 15 amino acids long.

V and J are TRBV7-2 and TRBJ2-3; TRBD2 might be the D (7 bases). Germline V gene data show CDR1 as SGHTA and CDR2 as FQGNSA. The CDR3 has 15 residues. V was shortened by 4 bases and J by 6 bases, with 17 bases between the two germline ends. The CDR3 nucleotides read TGTGCCAGCAGCTCTCTGGGGGGGCGCAAGGATACGCAGTATTTT. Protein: CASSSLGGRKDTQYF.

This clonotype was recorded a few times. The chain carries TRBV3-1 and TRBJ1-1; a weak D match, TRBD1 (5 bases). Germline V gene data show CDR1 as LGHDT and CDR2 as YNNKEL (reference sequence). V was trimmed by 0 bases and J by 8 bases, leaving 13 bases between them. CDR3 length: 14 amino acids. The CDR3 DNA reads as TGTGCCAGCAGCCAAGATCAGGGTTTCGGAGAAGCTTTCTTT. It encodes CASSQDQGFGEAFF.

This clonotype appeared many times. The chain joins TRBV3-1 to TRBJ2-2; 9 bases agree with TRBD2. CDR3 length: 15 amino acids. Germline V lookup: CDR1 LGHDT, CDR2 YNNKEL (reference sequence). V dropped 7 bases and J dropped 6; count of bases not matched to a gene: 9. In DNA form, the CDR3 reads TGTGCCAGCACCCCAAGCCAGCGGGGGGCCGGGGAGCTGTTTTTT. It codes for CASTPSQRGAGELFF.

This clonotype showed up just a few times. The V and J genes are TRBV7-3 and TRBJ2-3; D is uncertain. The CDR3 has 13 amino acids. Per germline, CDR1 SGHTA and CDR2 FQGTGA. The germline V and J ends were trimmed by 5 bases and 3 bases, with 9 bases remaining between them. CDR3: CASSRTYTDTQYF. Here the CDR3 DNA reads TGTGCCAGCAGCAGGACGTATACAGATACGCAGTATTTT.

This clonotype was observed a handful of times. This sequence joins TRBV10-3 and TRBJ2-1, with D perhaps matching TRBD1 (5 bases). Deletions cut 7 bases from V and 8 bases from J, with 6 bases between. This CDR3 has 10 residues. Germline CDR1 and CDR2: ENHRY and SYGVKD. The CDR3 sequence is CAIKGDEQFF. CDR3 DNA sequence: TGTGCCATCAAAGGGGATGAGCAGTTCTTC.

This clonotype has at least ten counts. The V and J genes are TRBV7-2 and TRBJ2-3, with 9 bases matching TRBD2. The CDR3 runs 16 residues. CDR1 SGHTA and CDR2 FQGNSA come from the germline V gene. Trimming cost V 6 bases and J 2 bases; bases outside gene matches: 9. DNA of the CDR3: TGTGCCAGCAGTCTCTATAGCGGGGGAATCACAGATACGCAGTATTTT. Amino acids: CASSLYSGGITDTQYF. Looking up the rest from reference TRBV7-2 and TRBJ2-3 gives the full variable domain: GAGVSQSPSNKVTEKGKDVELRCDPISGHTALYWYRQSLGQGLEFLIYFQGNSAPDKSGLPSDRFSAERTGGSVSTLTIQRTQQEDSAVYLCASSLYSGGITDTQYFGPGTRLTVL.

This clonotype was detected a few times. CDR3 region: CASSEIGGFSYEQYF. CDR3 DNA: TGTGCCAGCAGTGAAATTGGTGGGTTCTCCTACGAGCAGTACTTC. The chain uses TRBV2 and TRBJ2-7; D is unresolved. Trimming shortened V by 2 bases and J by 0 bases, and 11 bases separated the two germline ends. CDR3 length equals 15 residues. Germline lookup yields CDR1 SNHLY and CDR2 FYNNEI.

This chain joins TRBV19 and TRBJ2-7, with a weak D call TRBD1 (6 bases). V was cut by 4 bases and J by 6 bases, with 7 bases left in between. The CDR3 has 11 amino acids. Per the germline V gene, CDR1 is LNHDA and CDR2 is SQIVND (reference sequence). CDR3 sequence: CASSNRVEQYF. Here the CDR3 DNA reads TGTGCCAGTAGTAACAGGGTCGAGCAGTACTTC.

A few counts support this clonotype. CDR3 DNA sequence: TGCAGTGCTAGGGATCAACAGGGAAATCAGCCCCAGCATTTT. This sequence encodes CSARDQQGNQPQHF. V gene TRBV20-1 combines with J gene TRBJ1-5; tentatively, D is TRBD1 (6 bases). Trimming took 3 bases from V and 4 from J, leaving 13 bases between them. This CDR3 is 14 amino acids long. Germline V gives CDR1 DFQATT, CDR2 SNEGSKA (reference sequence).

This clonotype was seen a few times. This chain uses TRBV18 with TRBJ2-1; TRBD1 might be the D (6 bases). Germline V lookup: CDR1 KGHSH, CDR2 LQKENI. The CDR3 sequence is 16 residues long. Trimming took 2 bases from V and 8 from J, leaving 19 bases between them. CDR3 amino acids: CASSPSRGQPLDEQFF. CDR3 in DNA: TGTGCCAGCTCACCATCCAGAGGACAGCCCTTGGATGAGCAGTTCTTC.